The T cell receptor (beta chain) under discussion was sequenced for a study of blood T cell repertoires in COVID-19. Assay: immunoSEQ multiplex PCR; the TCRdb copy retains only in-frame clones and omits some. The sample lists roughly 250,000 clones; about nine tenths were seen once. The CDR3 length is 14 residues. CDR1 SGHRS and CDR2 YFSETQ come from the germline V gene. V was clipped by 3 bases and J by 2 bases, with 11 bases between them. The sample was peripheral blood. The receptor was isolated from a man in his thirties or forties with COVID-19, enrolled during active disease. This sequence joins TRBV5-1 and TRBJ1-1; no reliable D call. The CDR3: CASSSVRGNTEAFF. The CDR3 DNA follows: TGCGCCAGCAGCTCAGTTCGGGGTAACACTGAAGCTTTCTTT.